A single sample gave rise to the 30 T cell receptor beta chains below, sequenced in a study of cytomegalovirus exposure and HLA in healthy donors. Primers: 60 Vbeta forward and 13 Jbeta reverse. Produced via immunoSEQ multiplex PCR; TCRdb's table is partial and in-frame only. The sample lists 90,000 to 150,000 clones, roughly 69% occurring once. Sequencing was carried out using PBMCs. The source of these receptors is a middle-aged woman in good health and CMV-seropositive.

V and J are TRBV9 and TRBJ2-3; D may be TRBD1 (6 bases). V dropped 2 bases and J dropped 3 bases, with 7 bases sitting between them. In germline, CDR1 is SGDLS, CDR2 YYNGEE. The CDR3 contains 13 residues. Here the CDR3 reads CASSVQGTDTQYF. The CDR3 nucleotides are TGTGCCAGCAGCGTCCAGGGGACAGATACGCAGTATTTT. The full variable domain, its missing parts supplied by reference TRBV9 and TRBJ2-3, is DSGVTQTPKHLITATGQRVTLRCSPRSGDLSVYWYQQSLDQGLQFLIQYYNGEERAKGNILERFSAQQFPDLHSELNLSSLELGDSALYFCASSVQGTDTQYFGPGTRLTVL.

The chain combines TRBV7-2 with TRBJ1-5; 10 bases fit TRBD1. Germline CDR1 reads SGHTA; CDR2 reads FQGNSA. The CDR3 spans 14 residues. V lost 6 bases, J lost 5 bases, and 4 bases stayed unmatched. Here the CDR3 DNA reads TGTGCCAGCAGGGACGGGACAGGGGATCAGCCCCAGCATTTT. This encodes CASRDGTGDQPQHF.

In DNA form, the CDR3 reads TGCGCCAGCAGCCCTACTGAGCCGGGACTTTTATCCTACGAGCAGTACTTC. It yields the protein CASSPTEPGLLSYEQYF. The chain recombines TRBV5-1 with TRBJ2-7, with D maybe TRBD2 (6 bases). Germline V lookup: CDR1 SGHRS, CDR2 YFSETQ. The CDR3 covers 17 residues. Between the trimmed V and J ends, which lost 4 bases and 1 base, there was a span of 21 bases.

In its sample, this clone was seen a few times. The chain employs TRBV7-9 and TRBJ2-1; 8 bases are a match to TRBD2. The germline gives CDR1 SEHNR, CDR2 FQNEAQ (reference sequence). This CDR3 region has 14 residues. The junction had 8 bases not matched to a gene; V was cut back by 4 bases and J by 9 bases. The CDR3 region is CASSSTGGKGEQFF. The CDR3 DNA reads as TGTGCCAGCAGCTCTACGGGGGGGAAAGGTGAGCAGTTCTTC.

This chain uses TRBV5-6 with TRBJ1-6; maybe TRBD1 (6 bases). The germline V gene has CDR1 SGHDT and CDR2 YYEEEE. V was pared by 0 bases and J by 6 bases, with 13 bases between. The CDR3 sequence is 16 residues long. CDR3 DNA: TGTGCCAGCAGCTTGGGGTTCGCAGGGGTTAATTCACCCCTCCACTTT. This gives the protein CASSLGFAGVNSPLHF.

The chain uses TRBV6-6 and TRBJ1-2, with D perhaps matching TRBD1 (5 bases). The germline V and J ends were trimmed by 0 bases and 10 bases, with 15 bases remaining between them. The CDR3 has 14 amino acids. In germline, CDR1 is MNHNY, CDR2 SVGAGI (reference sequence). DNA of the CDR3: TGTGCCAGCAGTTACTCAGGCAGGGTGATAGACTACACCTTC. Translated, it gives CASSYSGRVIDYTF.

This chain links TRBV5-1 with TRBJ2-7; D uncertain. V was cut by 1 base and J by 3 bases, with 11 bases left in between. Germline CDR1 is SGHRS and CDR2 is YFSETQ. The CDR3 is 14 amino acids. CDR3 sequence: CASSLNDISYEQYF. Written as DNA, the CDR3 is TGCGCCAGCAGCTTGAATGACATTAGCTACGAGCAGTACTTC.

The count of this clone is one. The CDR3 spells CASSFLAGGPEQYF. In DNA form, the CDR3 reads TGCGCCAGCAGCTTTTTAGCGGGGGGGCCCGAGCAGTACTTC. The chain combines TRBV5-1 with TRBJ2-7; 11 bases are a match to TRBD2. Germline V gene data show CDR1 as SGHRS and CDR2 as YFSETQ. The CDR3 has 14 residues. With V trimmed by 2 bases and J by 6 bases, 4 bases remained unmatched. The variable domain in full, with the rest retrieved from reference TRBV5-1 and TRBJ2-7, is KAGVTQTPRYLIKTRGQQVTLSCSPISGHRSVSWYQQTPGQGLQFLFEYFSETQRNKGNFPGRFSGRQFSNSRSEMNVSTLELGDSALYLCASSFLAGGPEQYFGPGTRLTVT.

The rearrangement uses TRBV7-2 and TRBJ1-2; 7 nucleotides align to TRBD1. Germline values: CDR1 SGHTA, CDR2 FQGNSA. The CDR3 covers 14 residues. V lost 0 bases to trimming and J lost 6 bases; unmatched junction nucleotides: 4. DNA of the CDR3: TGTGCCAGCAGCTTAGCGCGCAGGGGGGATGGCTACACCTTC. It yields the protein CASSLARRGDGYTF.

Written as DNA, the CDR3 is TGTGCCAGCAGCGTAACAGGGGGAGACTATGGCTACACCTTC. Amino acid sequence: CASSVTGGDYGYTF. This chain links TRBV5-6 with TRBJ1-2; 8 bases agree with TRBD1. The CDR3 loop spans 14 amino acids. Germline CDR1 and CDR2: SGHDT and YYEEEE. V shed 4 bases, J shed 3 bases, and the junction held 5 bases outside the gene matches.

The V and J genes are TRBV6-4 and TRBJ1-1; 9 nucleotides line up with TRBD1. CDR1 MRHNA and CDR2 SNTAGT come from the germline V gene. V trimming: 6 bases; J trimming: 1 base; junction bases outside the gene matches: 9. The CDR3 spans 16 residues. The CDR3 sequence is CASRARQGVSNTEAFF. Written as DNA, the CDR3 is TGTGCCAGCAGAGCTCGACAGGGGGTCTCGAACACTGAAGCTTTCTTT.

This sequence joins TRBV5-1 and TRBJ1-1, with 9 nucleotides matching TRBD1. The CDR3 extends over 14 amino acids. Trimming took 3 bases from V and 1 from J; bases not matched to a gene: 1. The germline V gene has CDR1 SGHRS and CDR2 YFSETQ. CDR3 sequence reads: CASSSTGGNTEAFF. DNA of the CDR3: TGCGCCAGCAGCTCGACAGGGGGGAACACTGAAGCTTTCTTT.

The gene calls are TRBV7-2 and TRBJ1-5; TRBD1 agrees at 11 bases. Trimming removed 5 bases from V and 7 bases from J; junction bases left unmatched: 4. Germline V gene sequence: CDR1 SGHTA, CDR2 FQGNSA. CDR3 length: 14 residues. CDR3 DNA sequence: TGTGCCAGCAGCAGGGACAGGGGGGGGCAGCCCCAGCATTTT. It yields the protein CASSRDRGGQPQHF.

The chain carries TRBV11-2 and TRBJ1-5; D not certain. V lost 2 bases, J lost 4 bases, and 9 bases lay in between. In germline, CDR1 is SGHAT, CDR2 FQNNGV. The CDR3 totals 14 residues. This CDR3 reads CASSLSTPNQPQHF. The DNA of the CDR3 is TGTGCCAGCAGCTTAAGCACTCCGAATCAGCCCCAGCATTTT.

This chain joins TRBV5-1 and TRBJ1-2; 8 nucleotides match TRBD1. This CDR3 is built from 14 residues. CDR1 and CDR2 from the germline V gene are SGHRS and YFSETQ. J lost 6 bases, V lost 4 bases, and 8 bases had no gene match. CDR3: CASSPGQVWNGYTF. CDR3 coding DNA: TGCGCCAGCAGCCCGGGACAGGTATGGAATGGCTACACCTTC.

In nucleotides, the CDR3 is TGTGCCAGCAGTGCAGGGCACTCTGGAAACACCATATATTTT. Amino acid sequence: CASSAGHSGNTIYF. The chain combines TRBV28 with TRBJ1-3; D may be TRBD1 (5 bases). The V end lost 5 bases, the J end lost 0 bases, and 8 bases lay between the germline ends. CDR1 MDHEN and CDR2 SYDVKM come from the germline V gene. The length of the CDR3 is 14 residues. The whole variable domain, filled in from reference TRBV28 and TRBJ1-3, reads DVKVTQSSRYLVKRTGEKVFLECVQDMDHENMFWYRQDPGLGLRLIYFSYDVKMKEKGDIPEGYSVSREKKERFSLILESASTNQTSMYLCASSAGHSGNTIYFGEGSWLTVV.

With respect to this clone: Additional DNA sequences in this sample encode the identical CDR3. Written as DNA, the CDR3 is TGCGCCAGCAGCTCCGGGACGGGAGGCTACGAGCAGTACTTC. It is translated as CASSSGTGGYEQYF. The chain employs TRBV5-1 and TRBJ2-7; 7 bases align to TRBD2. This CDR3 has 14 residues. Germline lookup yields CDR1 SGHRS and CDR2 YFSETQ. With 3 bases clipped from V and 3 bases from J, the junction kept 6 bases outside the gene matches.

The chain joins TRBV29-1 to TRBJ2-2, with 7 bases that match TRBD1. This CDR3 comprises 15 residues. V was clipped by 7 bases and J by 4 bases; unmatched bases: 12. In germline, CDR1 is SQVTM, CDR2 ANQGSEA. CDR3 region: CSASAGTEPTGELFF. CDR3 in DNA: TGCAGCGCTTCCGCCGGGACAGAACCCACCGGGGAGCTGTTTTTT.

V is TRBV27 and J is TRBJ1-6; D is possibly TRBD1 (5 bases). Deletions cut 2 bases from V and 8 bases from J, with 13 bases between. The CDR3 sequence is 15 residues long. The germline V gene has CDR1 MNHEY and CDR2 SMNVEV (reference sequence). CDR3 amino acids: CASSLQAVRDSPLHF. The CDR3 coding sequence is TGTGCCAGCAGTTTACAGGCGGTCAGGGATTCACCCCTCCACTTT.

The genes are TRBV5-4 and TRBJ2-5; TRBD2 might be the D (5 bases). Germline V lookup: CDR1 SGHNT, CDR2 YYREEE (reference sequence). CDR3 length: 14 residues. The V gene lost 3 bases and the J gene lost 4 bases, with 13 bases spanning the gap. The CDR3 DNA follows: TGTGCCAGCAGCTCTAAACTGGGGAGAGAGACCCAGTACTTC. Its protein product is CASSSKLGRETQYF.

The chain employs TRBV5-1 and TRBJ1-1, with 8 bases aligning to TRBD1. This CDR3 has 18 amino acids. CDR1 is SGHRS, CDR2 YFSETQ, per germline. The J segment lost 1 base and the V segment lost 7 bases, leaving 18 bases of the junction unmatched. The CDR3 spells CASCPSLRGHLTNTEAFF. CDR3 DNA: TGCGCCAGCTGCCCCTCGCTCAGGGGGCACCTCACGAACACTGAAGCTTTCTTT.

The V gene is TRBV28, the J gene TRBJ1-1; 9 nucleotides align to TRBD1. Trimming took 7 bases from V and 5 from J; bases not matched to a gene: 8. CDR1 and CDR2 (germline): MDHEN, SYDVKM. The CDR3 is 14 amino acids. The DNA of the CDR3 is TGTGCCAGCATCCTCGCCGACAGGGGGACTGAAGCTTTCTTT. This sequence encodes CASILADRGTEAFF.

The V and J genes are TRBV6-5 and TRBJ1-2; a possible D gene is TRBD1 (6 bases). Germline loops: CDR1 MNHEY, CDR2 SVGAGI. The CDR3 totals 15 residues. V was shortened by 2 bases and J by 4 bases, with 14 bases between the two germline ends. DNA of the CDR3: TGTGCCAGCAGTTACGCTGGGGGGGCTATCTATGGCTACACCTTC. Amino acids: CASSYAGGAIYGYTF.

This clone has just a few counts. The V gene is TRBV7-2, the J gene TRBJ2-3; possible D gene TRBD2, 6 bases. The CDR3 consists of 16 residues. Trimming took off 2 bases at V and 2 bases at J, with 14 bases between the two ends. The germline V gene encodes CDR1 SGHTA and CDR2 FQGNSA. The CDR3 reads CASSLFPRGNTDTQYF. The CDR3 DNA reads TGTGCCAGCAGCTTATTCCCGCGGGGTAACACAGATACGCAGTATTTT.

The chain joins TRBV11-1 to TRBJ2-3; 7 bases match TRBD2. This CDR3 spans 16 amino acids. V trimming: 5 bases; J trimming: 2 bases; junction bases outside the gene matches: 10. Per the germline V gene, CDR1 is SGHAT and CDR2 is FQDESV (reference sequence). CDR3 protein: CASSPREVADTDTQYF. The CDR3 nucleotides are TGTGCCAGCAGCCCCCGGGAGGTAGCGGACACAGATACGCAGTATTTT.

V gene TRBV7-2 combines with J gene TRBJ1-1; 8 nucleotides align to TRBD1. The CDR3 is 13 amino acids. The germline gives CDR1 SGHTA, CDR2 FQGNSA. V lost 5 bases, J lost 11 bases, and 10 bases stayed unmatched. The CDR3 is CASSAGQGVGAFF. The CDR3 nucleotides are TGTGCCAGCAGCGCCGGACAGGGCGTCGGCGCTTTCTTT. The variable domain in full, completed from reference TRBV7-2 and TRBJ1-1, reads GAGVSQSPSNKVTEKGKDVELRCDPISGHTALYWYRQSLGQGLEFLIYFQGNSAPDKSGLPSDRFSAERTGGSVSTLTIQRTQQEDSAVYLCASSAGQGVGAFFGQGTRLTVV.

The rearrangement uses TRBV6-5 and TRBJ1-3; no clear D. The CDR3 totals 14 residues. Germline values: CDR1 MNHEY, CDR2 SVGAGI. Deletions cut 2 bases from V and 1 base from J, with 6 bases between. This CDR3 is CASSYRQSGNTIYF. The CDR3 DNA sequence: TGTGCCAGCAGTTACAGACAATCTGGAAACACCATATATTTT.

The table lists this clone with a few counts. The chain employs TRBV9 and TRBJ1-5; D is perhaps TRBD1 (5 bases). The CDR3 spans 18 residues. In germline, CDR1 is SGDLS, CDR2 YYNGEE. The ends were cut back, 1 base at V and 4 bases at J, with 21 bases in the middle. The CDR3 protein is CASSVITGGERENQPQHF. CDR3 in DNA: TGTGCCAGCAGCGTAATCACTGGGGGGGAGAGGGAGAATCAGCCCCAGCATTTT.

The chain combines TRBV4-3 with TRBJ1-2, with 7 positions matching TRBD1. CDR3 size: 15 residues. Germline CDR1 reads LGHNA; CDR2 reads YSLEER. J gave up 0 bases and V 4 bases, and 5 bases lay outside the gene matches. In nucleotides, the CDR3 is TGCGCCAGCAGCCCTTATACAGGGGCTAACTATGGCTACACCTTC. Protein product: CASSPYTGANYGYTF.

The chain combines TRBV29-1 with TRBJ2-5; 8 positions match TRBD2. With 1 base clipped from V and 5 bases from J, the junction kept 3 bases outside the gene matches. The V gene's germline CDR1 is SQVTM and CDR2 ANQGSEA. The length of the CDR3 is 13 residues. CDR3 region: CSVEAGGSETQYF. The CDR3 nucleotides are TGCAGCGTTGAAGCGGGGGGGTCGGAGACCCAGTACTTC.